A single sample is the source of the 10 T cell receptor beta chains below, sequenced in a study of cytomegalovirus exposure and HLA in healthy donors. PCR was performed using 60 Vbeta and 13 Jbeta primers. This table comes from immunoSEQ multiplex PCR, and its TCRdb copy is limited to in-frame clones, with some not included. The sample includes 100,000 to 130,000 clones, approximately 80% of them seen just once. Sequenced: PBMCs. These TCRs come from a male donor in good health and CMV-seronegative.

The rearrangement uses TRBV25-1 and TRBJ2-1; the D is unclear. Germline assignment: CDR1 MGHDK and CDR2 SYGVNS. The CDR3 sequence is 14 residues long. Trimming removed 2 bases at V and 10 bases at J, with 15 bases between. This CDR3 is CASSEPGLLEEQFF. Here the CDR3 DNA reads TGTGCCAGCAGTGAACCAGGCCTGCTTGAGGAGCAGTTCTTC.

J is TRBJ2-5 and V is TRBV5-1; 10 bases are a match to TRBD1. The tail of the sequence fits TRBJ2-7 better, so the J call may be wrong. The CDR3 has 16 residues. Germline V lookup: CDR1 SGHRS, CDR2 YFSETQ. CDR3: CASSLEGTGVTYEQYF. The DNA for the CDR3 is TGCGCCAGCAGCTTGGAAGGGACAGGGGTTACCTACGAGCAGTACTTC.

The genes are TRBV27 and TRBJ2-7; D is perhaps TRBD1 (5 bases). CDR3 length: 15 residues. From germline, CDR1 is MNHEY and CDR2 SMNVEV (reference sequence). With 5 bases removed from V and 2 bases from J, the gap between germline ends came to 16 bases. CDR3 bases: TGTGCCAGCAGTGTGGGTAGGGGTGGGACCTACGAGCAGTACTTC. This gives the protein CASSVGRGGTYEQYF.

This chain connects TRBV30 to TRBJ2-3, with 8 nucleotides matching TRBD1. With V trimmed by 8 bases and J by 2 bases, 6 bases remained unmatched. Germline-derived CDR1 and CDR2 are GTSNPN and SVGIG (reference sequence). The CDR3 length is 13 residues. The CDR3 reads CARRTGSTDTQYF. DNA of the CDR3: TGTGCCCGAAGGACAGGGTCCACAGATACGCAGTATTTT. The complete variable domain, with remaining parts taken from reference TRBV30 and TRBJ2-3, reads SQTIHQWPATLVQPVGSPLSLECTVEGTSNPNLYWYRQAAGRGLQLLFYSVGIGQISSEVPQNLSASRPQDRQFILSSKKLLLSDSGFYLCARRTGSTDTQYFGPGTRLTVL.

The chain's CDR3 is CATKGLAGANTGELFF. The CDR3 DNA reads TGTGCCACAAAGGGACTAGCGGGAGCAAACACCGGGGAGCTGTTTTTT. V gene TRBV15 combines with J gene TRBJ2-2, with 14 bases lining up with TRBD2. J gave up 2 bases and V 9 bases, and 5 bases lay outside the gene matches. This CDR3 contains 16 residues. In germline, CDR1 is LNHNV, CDR2 YYDKDF (reference sequence). The full variable domain, with the rest looked up from reference TRBV15 and TRBJ2-2, is DAMVIQNPRYQVTQFGKPVTLSCSQTLNHNVMYWYQQKSSQAPKLLFHYYDKDFNNEADTPDNFQSRRPNTSFCFLDIRSPGLGDTAMYLCATKGLAGANTGELFFGEGSRLTVL.

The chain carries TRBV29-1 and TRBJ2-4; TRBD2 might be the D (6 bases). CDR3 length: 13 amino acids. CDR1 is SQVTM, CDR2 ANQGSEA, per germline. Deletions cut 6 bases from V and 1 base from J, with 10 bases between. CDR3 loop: CSVARGAKNIQYF. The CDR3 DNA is TGCAGCGTCGCTCGGGGGGCCAAAAACATTCAGTACTTC.

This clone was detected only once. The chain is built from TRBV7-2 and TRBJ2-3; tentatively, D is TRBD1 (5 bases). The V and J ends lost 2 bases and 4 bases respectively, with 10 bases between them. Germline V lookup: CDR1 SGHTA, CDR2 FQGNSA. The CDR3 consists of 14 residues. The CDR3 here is CASSLNPGPDTQYF. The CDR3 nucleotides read TGTGCCAGCAGCTTAAACCCAGGGCCAGATACGCAGTATTTT.

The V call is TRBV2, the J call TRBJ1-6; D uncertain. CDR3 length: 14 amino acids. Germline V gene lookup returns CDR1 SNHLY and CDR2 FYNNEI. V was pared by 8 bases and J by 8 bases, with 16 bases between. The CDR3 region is CASGRGLRDSPLHF. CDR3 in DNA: TGTGCCAGCGGCCGAGGGCTGCGTGATTCACCCCTCCACTTT.

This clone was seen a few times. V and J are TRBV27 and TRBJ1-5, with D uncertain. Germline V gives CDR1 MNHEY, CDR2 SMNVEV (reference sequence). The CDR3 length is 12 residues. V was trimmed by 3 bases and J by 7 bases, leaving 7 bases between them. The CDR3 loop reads CASSFAGQPQHF. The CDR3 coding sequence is TGTGCCAGCAGTTTTGCCGGGCAGCCCCAGCATTTT.

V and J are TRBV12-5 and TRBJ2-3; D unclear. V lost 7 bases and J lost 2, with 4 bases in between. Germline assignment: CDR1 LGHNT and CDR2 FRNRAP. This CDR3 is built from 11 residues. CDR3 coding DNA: TGTGCTAGTGCCCTCACAGATACGCAGTATTTT. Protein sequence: CASALTDTQYF. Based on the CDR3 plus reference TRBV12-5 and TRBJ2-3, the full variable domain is DARVTQTPRHKVTEMGQEVTMRCQPILGHNTVFWYRQTMMQGLELLAYFRNRAPLDDSGMPKDRFSAEMPDATLATLKIQPSEPRDSAVYFCASALTDTQYFGPGTRLTVL.